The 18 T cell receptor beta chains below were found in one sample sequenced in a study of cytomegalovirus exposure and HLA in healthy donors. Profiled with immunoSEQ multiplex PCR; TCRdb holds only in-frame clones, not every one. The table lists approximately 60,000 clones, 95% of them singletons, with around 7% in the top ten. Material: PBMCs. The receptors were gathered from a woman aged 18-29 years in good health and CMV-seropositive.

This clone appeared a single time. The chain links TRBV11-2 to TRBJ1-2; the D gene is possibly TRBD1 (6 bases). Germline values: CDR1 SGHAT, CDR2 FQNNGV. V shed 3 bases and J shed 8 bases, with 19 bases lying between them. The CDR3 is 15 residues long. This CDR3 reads CASSLGYRDSEGYTF. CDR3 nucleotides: TGTGCCAGCAGCTTGGGATACAGGGATTCGGAAGGCTACACCTTC.

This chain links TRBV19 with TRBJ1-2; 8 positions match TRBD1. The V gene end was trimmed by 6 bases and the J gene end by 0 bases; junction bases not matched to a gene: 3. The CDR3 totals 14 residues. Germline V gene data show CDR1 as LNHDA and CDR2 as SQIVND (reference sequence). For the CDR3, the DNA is TGTGCCAGTAGAGGACAGGGAACTAACTATGGCTACACCTTC. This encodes CASRGQGTNYGYTF.

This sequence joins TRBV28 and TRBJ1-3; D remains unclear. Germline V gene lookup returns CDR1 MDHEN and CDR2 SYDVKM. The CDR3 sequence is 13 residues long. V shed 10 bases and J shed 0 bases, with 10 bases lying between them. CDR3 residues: CATGVNSGNTIYF. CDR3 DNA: TGTGCCACCGGGGTCAACTCTGGAAACACCATATATTTT.

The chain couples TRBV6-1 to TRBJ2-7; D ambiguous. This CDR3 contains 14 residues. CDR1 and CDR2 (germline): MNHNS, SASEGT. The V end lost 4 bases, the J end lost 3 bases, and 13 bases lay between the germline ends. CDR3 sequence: CASSVFQLDYEQYF. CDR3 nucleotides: TGTGCCAGCAGTGTATTCCAGCTAGACTACGAGCAGTACTTC.

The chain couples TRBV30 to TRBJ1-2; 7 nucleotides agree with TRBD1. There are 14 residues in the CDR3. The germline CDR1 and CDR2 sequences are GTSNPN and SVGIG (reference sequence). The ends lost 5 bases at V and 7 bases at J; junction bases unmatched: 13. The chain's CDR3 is CAWAKGAAVGGYTF. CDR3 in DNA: TGTGCCTGGGCCAAGGGGGCCGCGGTCGGTGGCTACACCTTC.

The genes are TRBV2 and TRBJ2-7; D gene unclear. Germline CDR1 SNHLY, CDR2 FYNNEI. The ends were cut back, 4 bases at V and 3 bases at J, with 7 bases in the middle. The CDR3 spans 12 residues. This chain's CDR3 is CASSGLVYEQYF. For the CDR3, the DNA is TGTGCCAGCAGTGGACTGGTCTACGAGCAGTACTTC.

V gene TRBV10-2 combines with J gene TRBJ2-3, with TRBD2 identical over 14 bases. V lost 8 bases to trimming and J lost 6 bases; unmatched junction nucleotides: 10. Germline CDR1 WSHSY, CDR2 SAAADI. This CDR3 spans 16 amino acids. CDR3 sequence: CASGGGTSGSLDTQYF. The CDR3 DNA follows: TGCGCCAGCGGCGGGGGGACTAGCGGGAGTCTTGATACGCAGTATTTT.

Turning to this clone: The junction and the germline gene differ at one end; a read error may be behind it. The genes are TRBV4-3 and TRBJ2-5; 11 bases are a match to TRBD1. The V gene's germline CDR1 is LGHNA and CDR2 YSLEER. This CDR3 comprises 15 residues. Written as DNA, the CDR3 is TGCGCCACCAGCCCGGGACAGGGGGACCAAGAGACCCAGTACTTC. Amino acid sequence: CATSPGQGDQETQYF.

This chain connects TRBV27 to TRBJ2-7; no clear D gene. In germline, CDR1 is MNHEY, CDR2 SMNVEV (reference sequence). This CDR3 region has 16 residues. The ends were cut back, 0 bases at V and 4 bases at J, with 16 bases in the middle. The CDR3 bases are TGTGCCAGCAGTTTATCGATGGCGGAACCATCGTACGAGCAGTACTTC. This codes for CASSLSMAEPSYEQYF.

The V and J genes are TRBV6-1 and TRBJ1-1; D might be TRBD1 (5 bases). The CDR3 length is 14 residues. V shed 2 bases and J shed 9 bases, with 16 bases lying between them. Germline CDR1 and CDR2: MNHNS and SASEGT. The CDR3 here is CASSETTGPYQAFF. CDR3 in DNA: TGTGCCAGCAGTGAAACTACAGGCCCCTACCAAGCTTTCTTT.

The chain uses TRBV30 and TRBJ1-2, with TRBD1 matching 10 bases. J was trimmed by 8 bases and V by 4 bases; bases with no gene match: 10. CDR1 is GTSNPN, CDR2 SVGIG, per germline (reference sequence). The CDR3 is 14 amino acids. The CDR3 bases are TGTGCCTGGAATACCGGGACAGGGGCAGGGGGCTACACCTTC. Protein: CAWNTGTGAGGYTF. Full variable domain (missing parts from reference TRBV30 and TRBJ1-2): SQTIHQWPATLVQPVGSPLSLECTVEGTSNPNLYWYRQAAGRGLQLLFYSVGIGQISSEVPQNLSASRPQDRQFILSSKKLLLSDSGFYLCAWNTGTGAGGYTFGSGTRLTVV.

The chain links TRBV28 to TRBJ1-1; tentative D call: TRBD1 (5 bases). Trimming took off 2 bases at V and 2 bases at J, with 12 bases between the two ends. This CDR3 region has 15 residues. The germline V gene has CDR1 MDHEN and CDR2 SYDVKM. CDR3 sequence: CASSLSGAGNTEAFF. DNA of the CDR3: TGTGCCAGCAGTTTAAGTGGGGCGGGAAACACTGAAGCTTTCTTT.

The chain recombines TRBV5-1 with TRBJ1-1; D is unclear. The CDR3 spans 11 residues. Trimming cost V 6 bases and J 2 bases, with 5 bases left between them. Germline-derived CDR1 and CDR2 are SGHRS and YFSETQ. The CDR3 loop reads CASMLNTEAFF. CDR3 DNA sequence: TGCGCCAGCATGTTAAACACTGAAGCTTTCTTT.

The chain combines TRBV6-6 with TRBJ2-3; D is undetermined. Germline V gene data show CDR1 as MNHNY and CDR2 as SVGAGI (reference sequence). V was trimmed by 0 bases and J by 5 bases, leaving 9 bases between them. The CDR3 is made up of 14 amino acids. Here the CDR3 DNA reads TGTGCCAGCAGTTACTCGAATCGTAGAGATACGCAGTATTTT. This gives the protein CASSYSNRRDTQYF.

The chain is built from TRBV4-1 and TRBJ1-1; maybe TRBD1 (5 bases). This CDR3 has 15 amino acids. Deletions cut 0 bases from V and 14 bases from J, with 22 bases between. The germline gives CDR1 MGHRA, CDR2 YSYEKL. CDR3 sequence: CASSQDLGGGAVVFF. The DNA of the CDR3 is TGCGCCAGCAGCCAAGATTTGGGAGGCGGGGCGGTGGTGTTCTTT.

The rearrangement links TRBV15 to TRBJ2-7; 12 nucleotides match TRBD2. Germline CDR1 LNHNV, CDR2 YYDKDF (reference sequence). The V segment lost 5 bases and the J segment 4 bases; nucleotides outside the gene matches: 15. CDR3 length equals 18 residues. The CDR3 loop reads CATSLKASSGRAAYEQYF. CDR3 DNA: TGTGCCACCAGCCTCAAGGCGTCTAGCGGGAGGGCCGCGTACGAGCAGTACTTC. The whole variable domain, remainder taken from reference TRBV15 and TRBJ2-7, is DAMVIQNPRYQVTQFGKPVTLSCSQTLNHNVMYWYQQKSSQAPKLLFHYYDKDFNNEADTPDNFQSRRPNTSFCFLDIRSPGLGDTAMYLCATSLKASSGRAAYEQYFGPGTRLTVT.

This CDR3 is CASSQPGGANTEAFF. The CDR3 DNA reads TGCGCCAGCAGCCAGCCGGGGGGTGCGAACACTGAAGCTTTCTTT. The J gene is TRBJ1-1, the V gene TRBV5-1, with D maybe TRBD1 (5 bases). V lost 4 bases to trimming and J lost 1 base, with 14 bases between them. Germline CDR1 is SGHRS and CDR2 is YFSETQ. This CDR3 is 15 amino acids long.

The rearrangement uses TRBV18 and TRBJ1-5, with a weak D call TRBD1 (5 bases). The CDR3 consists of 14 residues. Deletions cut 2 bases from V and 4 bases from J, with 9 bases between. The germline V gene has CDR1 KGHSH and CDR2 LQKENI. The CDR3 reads CASSPTPGNQPQHF. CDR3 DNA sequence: TGTGCCAGCTCACCAACTCCAGGGAATCAGCCCCAGCATTTT.